Below, 12 T cell receptor beta chains from the same sample are listed, as sequenced in a study of T-cell reconstitution after alpha-beta-depleted transplantation in children. Preparing the TCRbeta library involved the use of unique molecular identifiers. TCRdb analysed the PCR reads with MiXCR anew, one entry per CDR3 protein. This sample has about 580,000 distinct CDR3 sequences, with 23% found just once. The sequenced sample was PBMCs, mostly from graft donor cells, obtained 360 days after TCRalphabeta/CD19-depleted stem cell transplant. The receptors were sampled from a boy in the first two years of life who had a stem cell transplant for acute myeloid leukemia, so the T cells may come from the graft donor.

V usage is TRBV25-1 and J usage is TRBJ2-5; 14 bases match TRBD2. The CDR3 contains 17 residues. Trimming at V came to 6 bases and at J to 3 bases, leaving 9 bases not matched to a gene. CDR1 MGHDK and CDR2 SYGVNS come from the germline V gene. The CDR3 is CASRGTSGGRREETQYF. Written as DNA, the CDR3 is TGTGCCAGCAGAGGGACTAGCGGGGGCCGAAGGGAAGAGACCCAGTACTTC.

This clonotype was recorded at least ten times. V and J are TRBV4-1 and TRBJ2-1; 10 nucleotides agree with TRBD2. CDR1 and CDR2 from the germline V gene are MGHRA and YSYEKL. The CDR3 consists of 16 residues. J gave up 6 bases and V 0 bases, and 5 bases lay outside the gene matches. The CDR3 DNA sequence: TGCGCCAGCAGCCAAGAGGGACTAGCGTGGGTCAATGAGCAGTTCTTC. This encodes CASSQEGLAWVNEQFF.

This clonotype was recorded a few times. V and J are TRBV24-1 and TRBJ2-1; 9 bases line up with TRBD2. Germline CDR1 KGHDR, CDR2 SFDVKD. The CDR3 extends over 17 amino acids. Trimming took 2 bases from V and 5 from J; bases not matched to a gene: 9. The CDR3 reads CATSDSMGLADHNEQFF. The CDR3 DNA reads as TGTGCCACCAGTGATTCCATGGGACTAGCCGACCACAATGAGCAGTTCTTC.

The J gene is TRBJ2-5, the V gene TRBV5-1; 7 bases line up with TRBD1. After removal of 0 bases from V and 4 bases from J, the junction contained 12 bases not matched to a gene. From germline, CDR1 is SGHRS and CDR2 YFSETQ. The CDR3 consists of 17 residues. The CDR3 protein is CASSLGPSVGGRETQYF. In nucleotides, the CDR3 is TGCGCCAGCAGCTTGGGCCCCTCAGTAGGGGGCAGAGAGACCCAGTACTTC. The full variable domain, its missing parts supplied by reference TRBV5-1 and TRBJ2-5, is KAGVTQTPRYLIKTRGQQVTLSCSPISGHRSVSWYQQTPGQGLQFLFEYFSETQRNKGNFPGRFSGRQFSNSRSEMNVSTLELGDSALYLCASSLGPSVGGRETQYFGPGTRLLVL.

This clonotype was detected a few times. This sequence joins TRBV11-2 and TRBJ2-7, with TRBD2 as a possible D gene (7 bases). CDR1 and CDR2 (germline): SGHAT, FQNNGV. Trimming took off 4 bases at V and 2 bases at J, with 18 bases between the two ends. This CDR3 has 16 residues. CDR3 sequence reads: CASSSGDRTSAYEQYV. CDR3 sequence (DNA): TGTGCCAGCAGCTCAGGGGATAGGACTAGTGCCTACGAGCAGTACGTC.

The CDR3 loop reads CASSQEAVNTEAFF. CDR3 DNA sequence: TGCGCCAGCAGCCAAGAGGCAGTGAACACTGAAGCTTTCTTT. The chain carries TRBV4-3 and TRBJ1-1; D is undetermined. This CDR3 has 14 amino acids. The V end was cut by 0 bases, the J end by 0 bases, with 5 bases between. Germline V gene data show CDR1 as LGHNA and CDR2 as YSLEER.

The CDR3 DNA sequence: TGTGCCACCAGTGACCCTCGAGGGCTCGACGGGGCGAACACCGGGGAGCTGTTTTTT. This encodes CATSDPRGLDGANTGELFF. This chain uses TRBV24-1 with TRBJ2-2, with D possibly being TRBD2 (5 bases). Germline V lookup: CDR1 KGHDR, CDR2 SFDVKD. The CDR3 is 19 residues long. V was shortened by 4 bases and J by 0 bases, with 20 bases between the two germline ends.

The J gene is TRBJ2-7, the V gene TRBV28; D gene ambiguous. The CDR3 length is 15 residues. The V end lost 6 bases, the J end lost 5 bases, and 20 bases lay between the germline ends. CDR1 and CDR2 from the germline V gene are MDHEN and SYDVKM. CDR3 DNA: TGTGCCAGCAGACCTCTGGGTGTGGGCCACCACGAGCAGTACGTC. This sequence encodes CASRPLGVGHHEQYV.

The chain is built from TRBV2 and TRBJ2-1; the D gene is possibly TRBD2 (7 bases). This CDR3 is built from 14 residues. Looked up from germline, CDR1 is SNHLY and CDR2 is FYNNEI. V dropped 8 bases and J dropped 3 bases, with 14 bases sitting between them. The CDR3 nucleotides are TGTGCCAGCCAACAGGGAGGGGGCTACAATGAGCAGTTCTTC. As protein: CASQQGGGYNEQFF. The full variable domain, completed using reference TRBV2 and TRBJ2-1, is EPEVTQTPSHQVTQMGQEVILRCVPISNHLYFYWYRQILGQKVEFLVSFYNNEISEKSEIFDDQFSVERPDGSNFTLKIRSTKLEDSAMYFCASQQGGGYNEQFFGPGTRLTVL.

The chain couples TRBV12-3 or TRBV12-4 to TRBJ2-2; TRBD1 or TRBD2 may be the D gene (5 bases each). The CDR3 sequence is 15 residues long. With 4 bases removed from V and 3 bases from J, the gap between germline ends came to 12 bases. The CDR3 loop is CASSSARGYTGELFF. The DNA of the CDR3 is TGTGCCAGCAGTTCGGCCCGGGGCTACACCGGGGAGCTGTTTTTT.

The rearrangement links TRBV18 to TRBJ2-5, with a possible D match to TRBD2 (6 bases). The CDR3 spans 14 residues. V dropped 3 bases and J dropped 4 bases, with 12 bases sitting between them. Germline assignment: CDR1 KGHSH and CDR2 LQKENI. The CDR3 reads CASSPLEGGETQYF. In nucleotides, the CDR3 is TGTGCCAGCTCACCCCTGGAGGGCGGAGAGACCCAGTACTTC.

The rearrangement links TRBV27 to TRBJ1-6; possibly TRBD1 for D (5 bases). CDR1 MNHEY and CDR2 SMNVEV come from the germline V gene (reference sequence). CDR3 length: 16 residues. Trimming removed 4 bases from V and 10 bases from J, with 20 bases in between. The CDR3 region has the DNA TGTGCCAGCAGTTCCCCCGGCAGGGAATTAGGGTCACCCCTCCACTTT. Amino acids: CASSSPGRELGSPLHF.